What follows are 8 T cell receptor beta chains derived from one specimen sequenced in a study of blood T cells in healthy people across ages. A second PCR of about 7 to 11 cycles used a sample-barcoded 5' primer and a J-beta primer mix. TCRdb processed the 5' RACE reads anew with MiXCR; each CDR3 protein has one entry. The sample comprises 1.5 million to 2 million distinct CDR3 sequences, roughly 52% of which are singletons, and about 2.1% rests with the top ten. Sequenced material: blood. The receptors here all came from a woman in her thirties or forties in good health.

This clonotype was seen a few times. The chain employs TRBV28 and TRBJ2-7; 9 bases line up with TRBD2. V trimming: 3 bases; J trimming: 2 bases; junction bases outside the gene matches: 5. The CDR3 loop spans 15 amino acids. From germline, CDR1 is MDHEN and CDR2 SYDVKM. The CDR3 sequence is CASSFSSGMAYEQYF. CDR3 DNA: TGTGCCAGCAGTTTTTCTAGCGGGATGGCCTACGAGCAGTACTTC. Variable domain in full (rest from reference TRBV28 and TRBJ2-7): DVKVTQSSRYLVKRTGEKVFLECVQDMDHENMFWYRQDPGLGLRLIYFSYDVKMKEKGDIPEGYSVSREKKERFSLILESASTNQTSMYLCASSFSSGMAYEQYFGPGTRLTVT.

The chain carries TRBV7-2 and TRBJ2-7; D not certain. Trimming stripped 5 bases from V and 0 bases from J, with 14 bases between. CDR1 is SGHTA and CDR2 is FQGNSA in the germline V gene. This CDR3 comprises 15 residues. CDR3 residues: CASSILDMSSYEQYF. In nucleotides, the CDR3 is TGTGCCAGCAGCATCTTAGACATGAGCTCCTACGAGCAGTACTTC.

This clonotype was seen once. CDR3 amino acids: CASGGTGGNQPQHF. For the CDR3, the DNA is TGTGCCAGCGGTGGGACAGGGGGCAATCAGCCCCAGCATTTT. This chain connects TRBV6-2 or TRBV6-3 to TRBJ1-5, with 10 bases lining up with TRBD1. The CDR3 totals 14 residues. Germline V gene lookup returns CDR1 MNHEY and CDR2 SVGEGT. Germline trimming cut 8 bases from V and 2 bases from J; bases unmatched to any gene: 3.

This clonotype came up many times. The chain employs TRBV3-1 and TRBJ2-4; possible D gene TRBD1, 6 bases. Germline V gives CDR1 LGHDT, CDR2 YNNKEL (reference sequence). The CDR3 sequence is 14 residues long. V was cut by 7 bases and J by 2 bases, with 12 bases left in between. This CDR3 is CASKGHSTKNIQYF. CDR3 DNA sequence: TGTGCCAGCAAGGGACACTCTACCAAAAACATTCAGTACTTC.

This clonotype was found many times. The V and J genes are TRBV20-1 and TRBJ2-5; 7 bases are shared with TRBD1. CDR1 is DFQATT and CDR2 is SNEGSKA in the germline V gene (reference sequence). The trim removed 4 bases at V and 1 base at J, leaving 3 bases unmatched. The CDR3 is 13 residues long. The CDR3: CSAKRTGQETQYF. The CDR3 nucleotides are TGCAGTGCTAAAAGGACAGGCCAAGAGACCCAGTACTTC.

Worth noting for this clonotype: The junction departs from germline at one end; a sequencing error may be responsible. The CDR3 protein is CASGVVSSGKETQYF. DNA for the CDR3: TGTGCCAGCGGCGTAGTTTCTAGCGGAAAAGAGACCCAGTACTTC. The chain uses TRBV9 and TRBJ2-5; 7 bases fit TRBD2. The CDR3 covers 15 residues. Germline CDR1 reads SGDLS; CDR2 reads YYNGEE.

The V and J genes are TRBV7-2 and TRBJ2-1; possible D gene TRBD2, 6 bases. From germline, CDR1 is SGHTA and CDR2 FQGNSA. The germline V and J ends were trimmed by 4 bases and 7 bases, with 23 bases remaining between them. This CDR3 is built from 17 residues. CDR3 residues: CASSWGSGLPSGNEQFF. The DNA for the CDR3 is TGTGCCAGCAGCTGGGGTTCGGGACTCCCTTCCGGGAATGAGCAGTTCTTC.

This clonotype was recorded once. The chain combines TRBV29-1 with TRBJ1-2; D not certain. Looked up from germline, CDR1 is SQVTM and CDR2 is ANQGSEA. Trimming removed 8 bases at V and 0 bases at J, with 13 bases between. The CDR3 has 13 amino acids. CDR3 coding DNA: TGCAGCATCCACGGGGAGACTAACTATGGCTACACCTTC. This encodes CSIHGETNYGYTF.